Listed here are 30 T cell receptor beta chains from one sample, sequenced in a study of T cells in pancreatic ductal adenocarcinoma. The method was immunoSEQ multiplex PCR; TCRdb's version includes in-frame clones alone and lacks a portion of them. The table shows about 5,000 clones, with about 88% occurring only once. Selected pancreatic ductal adenocarcinoma patients had undergone surgery without neoadjuvant therapy. The sample comprised pancreatic tumor tissue. These receptors came from a human donor with pancreatic ductal adenocarcinoma.

V usage is TRBV6-4 and J usage is TRBJ1-1; D is perhaps TRBD1 (6 bases). Germline V gene sequence: CDR1 MRHNA, CDR2 SNTAGT. The V end lost 5 bases, the J end lost 5 bases, and 12 bases lay between the germline ends. The CDR3 is 13 residues long. The CDR3 reads CASSLTGRTEAFF. The CDR3 DNA is TGTGCCAGCAGTCTAACAGGGAGAACTGAAGCTTTCTTT.

The rearrangement joins TRBV29-1 to TRBJ2-7; a weak D match, TRBD1 (5 bases). The CDR3 is made up of 11 amino acids. Trimming stripped 5 bases from V and 2 bases from J, with 7 bases between. Germline V gene lookup returns CDR1 SQVTM and CDR2 ANQGSEA. CDR3 nucleotide sequence: TGCAGCGTTTCCAGGGCCTACGAGCAGTACTTC. Residues: CSVSRAYEQYF.

The chain uses TRBV19 and TRBJ2-5; 9 nucleotides match TRBD1. CDR1 is LNHDA and CDR2 is SQIVND in the germline V gene (reference sequence). The CDR3 is 15 residues long. V lost 4 bases and J lost 6; bases outside the gene matches: 9. CDR3 nucleotide sequence: TGTGCCAGTAGTACAGGACAGGGGCACCGTAAGACCCAGTACTTC. Its translation: CASSTGQGHRKTQYF.

The J gene is TRBJ1-2, the V gene TRBV29-1; TRBD1 is a possible D gene (5 bases). V lost 1 base and J 4 bases, leaving 13 bases between the germline ends. Germline CDR1 SQVTM, CDR2 ANQGSEA. The CDR3 is made up of 14 amino acids. The DNA for the CDR3 is TGCAGCGTTGAAGCACAGGTATTGGGCTATGGCTACACCTTC. This translates into CSVEAQVLGYGYTF. Drawing the rest from reference TRBV29-1 and TRBJ1-2, the complete variable domain is SAVISQKPSRDICQRGTSLTIQCQVDSQVTMMFWYRQQPGQSLTLIATANQGSEATYESGFVIDKFPISRPNLTFSTLTVSNMSPEDSSIYLCSVEAQVLGYGYTFGSGTRLTVV.

This chain uses TRBV28 with TRBJ1-1; no definite D call. V lost 2 bases and J lost 4, with 11 bases in between. Germline V gives CDR1 MDHEN, CDR2 SYDVKM. This CDR3 contains 14 residues. The CDR3 DNA reads TGTGCCAGCAGTTTAAGGCCACTGGTCACTGAAGCTTTCTTT. Its translation is CASSLRPLVTEAFF.

This chain links TRBV27 with TRBJ2-1; no clear D. The CDR3 loop spans 14 amino acids. Trimming left V 5 bases short and J 12 bases short, with 20 bases between. Per the germline V gene, CDR1 is MNHEY and CDR2 is SMNVEV (reference sequence). CDR3 sequence: CASSVGRSNLGQFF. The DNA for the CDR3 is TGTGCCAGCAGTGTCGGACGGAGCAACCTCGGGCAGTTCTTC.

The CDR3 spells CASRTLKEKLFF. DNA of the CDR3: TGTGCCAGCAGAACCCTGAAGGAAAAACTGTTTTTT. This chain links TRBV28 with TRBJ1-4; D not certain. V gave up 6 bases and J gave up 8 bases, with 10 bases separating them. Germline V gene data show CDR1 as MDHEN and CDR2 as SYDVKM. The CDR3 has 12 residues.

The chain employs TRBV6-4 and TRBJ1-2, with 8 nucleotides matching TRBD1. V was clipped by 0 bases and J by 9 bases; unmatched bases: 3. Germline-derived CDR1 and CDR2 are MRHNA and SNTAGT. The CDR3 has 13 amino acids. CDR3 residues: CASSDSGTGRYTF. The CDR3 region has the DNA TGTGCCAGCAGTGACTCCGGGACAGGTCGCTACACCTTC.

The CDR3 DNA follows: TGCGCCAGCAGCCAAGAAGCCGCCCAGACCCGGGAGCTGTTTTTT. Translated: CASSQEAAQTRELFF. This sequence joins TRBV4-1 and TRBJ2-2; D is ambiguous. This CDR3 is 15 amino acids long. The germline gives CDR1 MGHRA, CDR2 YSYEKL. Trimming stripped 0 bases from V and 9 bases from J, with 14 bases between.

This rearrangement joins TRBV4-1 to TRBJ2-6; a possible D gene is TRBD1 (6 bases). CDR1 and CDR2 (germline): MGHRA, YSYEKL. V lost 1 base and J 0 bases, leaving 16 bases between the germline ends. The CDR3 covers 19 residues. The CDR3 reads CASSQVPGTSPSGANVLTF. Written as DNA, the CDR3 is TGCGCCAGCAGCCAAGTCCCCGGGACAAGCCCCTCTGGGGCCAACGTCCTGACTTTC.

The V call is TRBV6-1, the J call TRBJ1-3; D gene uncertain. In germline, CDR1 is MNHNS, CDR2 SASEGT. CDR3 size: 11 residues. CDR3 nucleotides: TGTGCGGGGTCCCCTGGAAACACCATATATTTT. As protein: CAGSPGNTIYF.

This clone was seen only a few times. The chain couples TRBV6-6 to TRBJ1-1, with 10 bases that match TRBD1. The CDR3 has 13 residues. V dropped 8 bases and J dropped 4; count of bases not matched to a gene: 4. Germline loops: CDR1 MNHNY, CDR2 SVGAGI (reference sequence). The chain's CDR3 is CASGGQGVTEAFF. As DNA, the CDR3 is TGTGCCAGCGGCGGACAGGGGGTCACTGAAGCTTTCTTT.

J is TRBJ1-6 and V is TRBV2; the D is unclear. This CDR3 region has 15 residues. CDR1 is SNHLY and CDR2 is FYNNEI in the germline V gene. V was trimmed by 6 bases and J by 10 bases, leaving 19 bases between them. Written as DNA, the CDR3 is TGTGCCAGCAGCTCGGTAGGCAGGATCGGGTCACCCCTCCACTTT. Amino acids: CASSSVGRIGSPLHF.

The chain recombines TRBV18 with TRBJ1-1; D remains ambiguous. Germline loops: CDR1 KGHSH, CDR2 LQKENI. The CDR3 has 13 residues. Between the trimmed V and J ends, which lost 3 bases and 2 bases, there was a span of 7 bases. The CDR3 coding sequence is TGTGCCAGCTCACCCGGGATTAACACTGAAGCTTTCTTT. Translating gives CASSPGINTEAFF.

The rearrangement links TRBV5-1 to TRBJ1-1; a possible D gene is TRBD1 (6 bases). V lost 2 bases and J lost 3, with 14 bases in between. Germline V gene lookup returns CDR1 SGHRS and CDR2 YFSETQ. This CDR3 comprises 15 residues. CDR3 nucleotides: TGCGCCAGCAGCTTCACGGGGGCGTTGGACACTGAAGCTTTCTTT. Protein sequence: CASSFTGALDTEAFF.

A note on this clone: At one boundary the junction diverges from the germline segment, which might be a read error. The J gene is TRBJ1-1, the V gene TRBV29-1; a possible D gene is TRBD1 (6 bases). Per germline, CDR1 SQVTM and CDR2 ANQGSEA. The CDR3 totals 13 residues. CDR3 DNA: TGCAGCGTTGACAACACCTGGCAGGGGTTCGTCCTCTTT. Translating gives CSVDNTWQGFVLF.

V and J are TRBV5-5 and TRBJ1-4, with D unresolved. The CDR3 runs 14 residues. Germline CDR1 reads SGHKS; CDR2 reads YYEKEE (reference sequence). Between the trimmed V and J ends, which lost 4 bases and 0 bases, there was a span of 7 bases. CDR3 coding DNA: TGTGCCAGCAGCCCGGTCCCAACTAATGAAAAACTGTTTTTT. Protein product: CASSPVPTNEKLFF.

The chain links TRBV9 to TRBJ1-1; tentatively, D is TRBD1 (6 bases). CDR1 is SGDLS and CDR2 is YYNGEE in the germline V gene. CDR3 length: 13 residues. Trimming left V 4 bases short and J 2 bases short, with 9 bases between. CDR3 loop: CASSSQGNTEAFF. The DNA of the CDR3 is TGTGCCAGCAGCTCACAGGGTAACACTGAAGCTTTCTTT.

V and J are TRBV11-3 and TRBJ2-5, with a possible D match to TRBD1 (5 bases). Trimming pared 1 base from V and 4 bases from J, leaving 10 bases between. Germline lookup yields CDR1 SGHNT and CDR2 YENEEA. The CDR3 covers 14 residues. CDR3 sequence reads: CASSLGSRGETQYF. As DNA, the CDR3 is TGTGCCAGCAGCTTAGGTTCTAGGGGAGAGACCCAGTACTTC.

This chain joins TRBV7-9 and TRBJ2-3; D remains unclear. The CDR3 totals 11 residues. The V end was cut by 8 bases, the J end by 1 base, with 4 bases between. Germline V CDR1 and CDR2: SEHNR, FQNEAQ (reference sequence). The CDR3 spells CASEGTDTQYF. CDR3 nucleotide sequence: TGTGCCAGCGAAGGCACAGATACGCAGTATTTT. Full variable domain (outside the CDR3, taken from reference TRBV7-9 and TRBJ2-3): DTGVSQNPRHKITKRGQNVTFRCDPISEHNRLYWYRQTLGQGPEFLTYFQNEAQLEKSRLLSDRFSAERPKGSFSTLEIQRTEQGDSAMYLCASEGTDTQYFGPGTRLTVL.

This chain uses TRBV28 with TRBJ1-2; 9 positions match TRBD1. This CDR3 contains 13 residues. J gave up 6 bases and V 8 bases, and 7 bases lay outside the gene matches. From germline, CDR1 is MDHEN and CDR2 SYDVKM. The DNA of the CDR3 is TGTGCCAGCTGCGGACAGGGGTGGGATGGCTACACCTTC. Residues: CASCGQGWDGYTF.

The CDR3 sequence: CASSLGWRALNEQFF. The DNA for the CDR3 is TGTGCCAGCAGCTTGGGATGGAGAGCTCTCAATGAGCAGTTCTTC. The gene calls are TRBV5-6 and TRBJ2-1; D gene uncertain. CDR3 length: 15 residues. Per germline, CDR1 SGHDT and CDR2 YYEEEE. The V gene lost 0 bases and the J gene lost 6 bases, with 13 bases spanning the gap.

This rearrangement joins TRBV19 to TRBJ1-4, with D possibly TRBD1 on 5 matching bases. The CDR3 is 16 amino acids. Germline CDR1 and CDR2: LNHDA and SQIVND (reference sequence). V was clipped by 2 bases and J by 6 bases, with 16 bases between them. CDR3 amino acids: CASSISVGSRDEKLFF. CDR3 DNA: TGTGCCAGTAGTATATCAGTCGGGTCCAGGGATGAAAAACTGTTTTTT.

The gene calls are TRBV7-8 and TRBJ2-3, with unresolved D. The CDR3 has 15 amino acids. From germline, CDR1 is SGHVS and CDR2 FQNEAQ. The germline V and J ends were trimmed by 0 bases and 6 bases, with 13 bases remaining between them. The DNA of the CDR3 is TGTGCCAGCAGCTTAGCGAGGTCCTCATCTGATACGCAGTATTTT. Translation: CASSLARSSSDTQYF.

The V call is TRBV11-3, the J call TRBJ2-1; D may be TRBD2 (6 bases). Trimming took 8 bases from V and 8 from J, leaving 22 bases between them. Germline loops: CDR1 SGHNT, CDR2 YENEEA. The CDR3 runs to 15 residues. The CDR3 DNA is TGTGCCAGCGCCCGGGGAACGGGAGTGAGCGATGAGCAGTTCTTC. Protein sequence: CASARGTGVSDEQFF.

The gene calls are TRBV10-3 and TRBJ1-4; 10 bases are shared with TRBD1. The germline V gene has CDR1 ENHRY and CDR2 SYGVKD. With V trimmed by 2 bases and J by 5 bases, 5 bases remained unmatched. The CDR3 length is 16 residues. The CDR3 is CAISEEPGQGNEKLFF. As DNA, the CDR3 is TGTGCCATCAGTGAGGAGCCGGGACAGGGGAATGAAAAACTGTTTTTT.

This sequence joins TRBV29-1 and TRBJ1-1; D uncertain. This CDR3 comprises 10 residues. From germline, CDR1 is SQVTM and CDR2 ANQGSEA. Trimming removed 7 bases at V and 7 bases at J, with 10 bases between. The CDR3 DNA is TGCAGCGCCCAGCGGGGTGAAGCTTTCTTT. It codes for CSAQRGEAFF.

The V gene is TRBV4-2, the J gene TRBJ1-5; D is uncertain. CDR1 LGHNA and CDR2 YNFKEQ come from the germline V gene. Trimming took 1 base from V and 0 from J, leaving 10 bases between them. The CDR3 consists of 16 residues. The CDR3 sequence: CASSQALDFSNQPQHF. The CDR3 DNA follows: TGTGCCAGCAGCCAAGCCCTGGATTTTAGCAATCAGCCCCAGCATTTT.

The rearrangement uses TRBV10-1 and TRBJ2-7; TRBD2 might be the D (6 bases). Germline values: CDR1 WNHNN, CDR2 SYGVQD (reference sequence). V was pared by 6 bases and J by 4 bases, with 16 bases between. The CDR3 totals 14 residues. The CDR3 protein is CASRAGTSLYEQYF. The CDR3 coding sequence is TGCGCCAGCAGGGCCGGGACTTCCCTTTACGAGCAGTACTTC.

The chain carries TRBV19 and TRBJ2-1; TRBD2 matches 7 bases. CDR1 is LNHDA and CDR2 is SQIVND in the germline V gene (reference sequence). This CDR3 region has 14 residues. V trimming: 7 bases; J trimming: 3 bases; junction bases outside the gene matches: 6. CDR3 DNA sequence: TGTGCCAGTACCGGCGGGAGTATCTACAATGAGCAGTTCTTC. Translating it yields CASTGGSIYNEQFF.